This T cell receptor (beta chain) was retrieved from a study of cytomegalovirus exposure and HLA in healthy donors. Turning to this clone: Its antigen is undetermined.

General study findings and limits: Using the classifier, cytomegalovirus status was reportedly diagnosed with high specificity and sensitivity. Cytomegalovirus-associated TCR beta chains were listed, numbering 150 to 200. Donor immune exposure was known only as CMV serostatus.

This CDR3 contains 14 residues. Unmatched junction bases numbered 2, after V lost 2 bases and J lost 4 bases. Germline V lookup: CDR1 SNHLY, CDR2 FYNNEI. Those who donated were healthy bone marrow donors. A multiplex PCR was run with 60 Vbeta primers and 13 Jbeta primers. This table comes from immunoSEQ multiplex PCR, and its TCRdb copy is limited to in-frame clones, with some not included. The sample yields about 240,000 clones, over 75% seen once. Sequencing was carried out using PBMCs. V and J are TRBV2 and TRBJ1-3; 7 nucleotides match TRBD1. The source is a boy aged 5-17 years in good health and CMV-seronegative. CDR3 residues: CASSESGQGNTIYF. The CDR3 nucleotides read TGTGCCAGCAGTGAATCGGGACAGGGAAACACCATATATTTT.